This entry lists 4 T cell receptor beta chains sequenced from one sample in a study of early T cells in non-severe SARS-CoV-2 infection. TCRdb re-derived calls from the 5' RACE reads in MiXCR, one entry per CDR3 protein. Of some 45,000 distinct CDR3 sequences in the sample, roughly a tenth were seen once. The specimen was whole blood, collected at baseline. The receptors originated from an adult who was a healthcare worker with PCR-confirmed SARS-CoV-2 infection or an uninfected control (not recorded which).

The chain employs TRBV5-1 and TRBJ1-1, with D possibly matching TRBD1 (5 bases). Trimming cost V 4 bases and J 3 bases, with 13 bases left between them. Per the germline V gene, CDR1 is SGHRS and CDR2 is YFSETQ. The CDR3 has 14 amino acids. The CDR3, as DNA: TGCGCCAGCAGCCCCGGGGCCTATGACACTGAAGCTTTCTTT. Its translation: CASSPGAYDTEAFF.

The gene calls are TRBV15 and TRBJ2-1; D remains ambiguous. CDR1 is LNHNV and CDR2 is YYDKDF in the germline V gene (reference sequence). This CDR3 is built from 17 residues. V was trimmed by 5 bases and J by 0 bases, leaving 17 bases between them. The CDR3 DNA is TGTGCCACCAGCTTAACAAAGGAACATCGCTCCTACAATGAGCAGTTCTTC. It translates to CATSLTKEHRSYNEQFF.

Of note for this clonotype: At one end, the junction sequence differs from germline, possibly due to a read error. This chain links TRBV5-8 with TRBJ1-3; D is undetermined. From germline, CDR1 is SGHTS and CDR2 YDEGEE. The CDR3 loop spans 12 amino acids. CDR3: CASSRGGNTMYF. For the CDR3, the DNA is TGTGCCAGCAGCCGGGGAGGAAACACCATGTATTTT. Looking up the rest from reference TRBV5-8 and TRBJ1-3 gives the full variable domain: EAGVTQSPTHLIKTRGQQATLRCSPISGHTSVYWYQQALGLGLQFLLWYDEGEERNRGNFPPRFSGRQFPNYSSELNVNALELEDSALYLCASSRGGNTMYFGEGSWLTVV.

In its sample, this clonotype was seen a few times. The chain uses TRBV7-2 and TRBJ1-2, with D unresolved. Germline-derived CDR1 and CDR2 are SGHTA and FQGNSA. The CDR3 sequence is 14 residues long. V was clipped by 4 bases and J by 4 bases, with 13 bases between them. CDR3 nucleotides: TGTGCCAGCAGCTCGAGTCCAGGTATCTATGGCTACACCTTC. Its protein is CASSSSPGIYGYTF.